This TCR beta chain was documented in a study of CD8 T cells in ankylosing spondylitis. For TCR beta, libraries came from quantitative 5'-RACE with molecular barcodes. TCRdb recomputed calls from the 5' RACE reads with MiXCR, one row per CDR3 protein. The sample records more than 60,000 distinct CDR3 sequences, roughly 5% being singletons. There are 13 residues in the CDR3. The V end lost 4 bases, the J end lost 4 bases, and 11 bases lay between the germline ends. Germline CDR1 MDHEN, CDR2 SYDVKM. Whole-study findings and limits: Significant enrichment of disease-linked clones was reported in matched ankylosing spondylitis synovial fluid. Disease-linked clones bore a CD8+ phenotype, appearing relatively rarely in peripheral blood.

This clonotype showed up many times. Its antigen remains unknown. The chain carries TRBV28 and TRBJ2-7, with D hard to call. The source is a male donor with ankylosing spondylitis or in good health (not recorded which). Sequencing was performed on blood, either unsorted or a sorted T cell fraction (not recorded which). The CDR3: CASSYGRTYEQYF. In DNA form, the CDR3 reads TGTGCCAGCAGTTATGGGCGAACTTACGAGCAGTACTTC.